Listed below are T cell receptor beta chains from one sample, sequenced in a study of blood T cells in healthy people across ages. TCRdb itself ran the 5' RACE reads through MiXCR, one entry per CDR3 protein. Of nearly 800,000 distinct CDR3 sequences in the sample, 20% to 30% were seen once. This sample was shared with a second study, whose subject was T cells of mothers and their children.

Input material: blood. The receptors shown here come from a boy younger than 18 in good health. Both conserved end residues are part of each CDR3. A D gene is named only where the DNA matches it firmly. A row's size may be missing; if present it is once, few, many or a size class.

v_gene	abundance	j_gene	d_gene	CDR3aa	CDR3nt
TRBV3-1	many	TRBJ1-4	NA	CASSLRGATNEKLFF	TGTGCCAGCAGCCTTCGGGGCGCAACTAATGAAAAACTGTTTTTT
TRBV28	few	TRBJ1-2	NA	CASRLYGGNYGYTF	TGTGCCAGCAGACTATACGGGGGGAACTATGGCTACACCTTC
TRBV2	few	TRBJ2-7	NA	CASRLQGTFYEQYF	TGTGCCAGCAGGCTACAGGGAACTTTTTACGAGCAGTACTTC
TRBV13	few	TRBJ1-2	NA	CASRSQGFYGYTF	TGTGCCAGCAGATCTCAGGGTTTCTATGGCTACACCTTC
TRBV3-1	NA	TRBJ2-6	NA	CASSQTTLGSGANVLTF	TGTGCCAGCAGCCAAACCACCCTGGGCTCTGGGGCCAACGTCCTGACTTTC
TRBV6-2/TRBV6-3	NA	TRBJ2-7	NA	CASSNGDSYEQYF	TGTGCCAGCAGTAACGGGGACTCCTACGAGCAGTACTTC
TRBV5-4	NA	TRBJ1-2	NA	CASSPSPGDNYGYTF	TGTGCCAGCAGCCCTTCCCCGGGGGACAACTATGGCTACACCTTC
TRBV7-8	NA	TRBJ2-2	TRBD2	CASSPIAGVSNPTRNTGELFF	TGTGCCAGCAGCCCAATAGCGGGGGTGTCCAACCCCACAAGAAACACCGGGGAGCTGTTTTTT
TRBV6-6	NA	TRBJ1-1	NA	CASSYRVAWTEAFF	TGTGCCAGCAGTTACAGGGTCGCGTGGACTGAAGCTTTCTTT
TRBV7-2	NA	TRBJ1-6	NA	CASSYTSENSPLHF	TGTGCCAGCAGTTACACAAGCGAGAATTCACCCCTCCACTTT
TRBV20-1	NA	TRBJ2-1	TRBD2	CSARSGGLYNEQFF	TGCAGTGCTAGAAGCGGGGGGCTCTACAATGAGCAGTTCTTC
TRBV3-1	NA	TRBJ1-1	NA	CASSQVPGTTEAFF	TGTGCCAGCAGCCAAGTCCCAGGGACCACTGAAGCTTTCTTT
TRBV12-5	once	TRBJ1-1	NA	CASGGGADYYTEAFF	TGTGCTAGTGGTGGGGGGGCCGACTACTACACTGAAGCTTTCTTT
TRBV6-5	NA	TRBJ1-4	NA	CASSYSRVHATNEKLFF	TGTGCCAGCAGTTACTCTAGAGTACATGCAACTAATGAAAAACTGTTTTTT
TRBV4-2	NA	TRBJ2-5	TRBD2	CASSQAEAGQETQYF	TGTGCCAGCAGCCAAGCAGAAGCGGGACAAGAGACCCAGTACTTC
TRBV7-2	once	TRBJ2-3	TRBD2	CASSLAPGLAGGGLGF	TGTGCCAGCAGCTTAGCGCCGGGACTAGCGGGGGGAGGTCTCGGATTT
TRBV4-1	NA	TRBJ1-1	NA	CASSNQGLGTFF	TGCGCCAGCAGCAACCAGGGGTTGGGAACTTTCTTT
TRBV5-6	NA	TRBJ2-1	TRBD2	CASSPVGLAEYNEQFF	TGTGCCAGCAGCCCGGTCGGGCTAGCGGAATACAATGAGCAGTTCTTC
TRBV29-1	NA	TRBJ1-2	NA	CSVEDRGRNYGYTF	TGCAGCGTTGAAGACCGGGGCCGCAACTATGGCTACACCTTC
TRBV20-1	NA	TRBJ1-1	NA	CSAERDTTNTEAFF	TGCAGTGCTGAAAGGGACACCACGAACACTGAAGCTTTCTTT
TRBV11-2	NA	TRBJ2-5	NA	CASSLVLLDRFQETQYF	TGTGCCAGCAGCTTAGTCCTTTTGGACAGATTCCAAGAGACCCAGTACTTC
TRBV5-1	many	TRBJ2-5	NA	CASSLDRVETQYF	TGCGCCAGCAGCTTGGACAGGGTCGAGACCCAGTACTTC
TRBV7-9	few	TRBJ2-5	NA	CASSLDRTQETQYF	TGTGCCAGCAGCTTAGACAGAACACAAGAGACCCAGTACTTC
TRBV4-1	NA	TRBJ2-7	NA	CASSQLAGLSSYEQYF	TGCGCCAGCAGCCAGCTCGCGGGACTCAGCTCCTACGAGCAGTACTTC
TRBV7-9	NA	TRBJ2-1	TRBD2	CASSSPTSGDNEQFF	TGTGCCAGCAGCTCACCGACTAGCGGGGACAATGAGCAGTTCTTC
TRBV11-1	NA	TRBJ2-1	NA	CASSYFRCNEQFF	TGTGCCAGCAGCTACTTCCGTTGCAATGAGCAGTTCTTC
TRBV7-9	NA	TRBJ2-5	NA	CASSLDSPSLQETQYF	TGTGCCAGCAGCTTAGATTCGCCTAGCCTTCAAGAGACCCAGTACTTC
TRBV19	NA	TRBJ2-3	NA	CASSITGSDTQYF	TGTGCCAGTAGTATAACGGGATCAGATACGCAGTATTTT
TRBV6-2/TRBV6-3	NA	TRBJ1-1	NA	CASSYAGRGGTEAFF	TGTGCCAGCAGTTACGCAGGGAGGGGGGGCACTGAAGCTTTCTTT
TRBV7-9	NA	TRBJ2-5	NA	CASSPVVSSLETRYF	TGTGCCAGCAGCCCCGTGGTTTCCTCTCTGGAGACCCGGTACTTC
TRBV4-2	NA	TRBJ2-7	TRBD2	CASSQILAGVEYEQYF	TGTGCCAGCAGCCAAATACTAGCGGGAGTGGAGTACGAGCAGTACTTC
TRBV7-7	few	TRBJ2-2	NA	CASSLGFGQNTGELFF	TGTGCTAGCAGCTTGGGCTTTGGGCAGAACACCGGGGAGCTGTTTTTT